This T cell receptor (beta chain) comes out of a study of T-cell reconstitution after alpha-beta-depleted transplantation in children. The length of the CDR3 is 13 residues. V was pared by 10 bases and J by 4 bases, with 15 bases between. From germline, CDR1 is MNHNS and CDR2 SASEGT. Notes on the study in general: Where alpha-beta T cells came from about two months after transplant was reportedly several hundred expanded graft clones. For some patients, TCRbeta diversity was high at day 60 because of recipient T cells and thymic progenitors that survived.

TCRbeta library preparation incorporated unique molecular identifiers. TCRdb reprocessed the PCR reads with MiXCR, giving one entry per CDR3 protein. The sample comprises hundreds of thousands of distinct CDR3 sequences, more than 9% of which are singletons, and 23% rests with the top ten. This clonotype has at least ten counts. The antigen remains undetermined. This clonotype was sampled from a male patient aged 2 to 10 who had a stem cell transplant for chronic granulomatous disease, so the T cells may come from the graft donor. Sequencing used peripheral blood, obtained 180 days after TCRalphabeta/CD19-depleted stem cell transplant. The chain is built from TRBV6-1 and TRBJ2-3; maybe TRBD2 (6 bases). The DNA of the CDR3 is TGTGCCACTTTCCCACTAGCCCCAGATACGCAGTATTTT. This translates into CATFPLAPDTQYF.